A single sample is the source of the 22 T cell receptor beta chains below, sequenced in a study of early T cells in non-severe SARS-CoV-2 infection. TCRdb itself ran the 5' RACE reads through MiXCR, one entry per CDR3 protein. This table has about 56,000 distinct CDR3 sequences, roughly 15% appearing once. The source was whole blood, collected at baseline. The receptors stem from an adult who was a healthcare worker with PCR-confirmed SARS-CoV-2 infection or an uninfected control (not recorded which).

This clonotype was observed a handful of times. This rearrangement joins TRBV5-1 to TRBJ2-5, with 9 bases identical to TRBD2. Germline CDR1 is SGHRS and CDR2 is YFSETQ. V dropped 1 base and J dropped 5; count of bases not matched to a gene: 3. This CDR3 has 14 residues. The CDR3 nucleotides read TGCGCCAGCAGCTTGCTTGCGGGAGGGGAGACCCAGTACTTC. Amino acid sequence: CASSLLAGGETQYF. The whole variable domain, filled in from reference TRBV5-1 and TRBJ2-5, reads KAGVTQTPRYLIKTRGQQVTLSCSPISGHRSVSWYQQTPGQGLQFLFEYFSETQRNKGNFPGRFSGRQFSNSRSEMNVSTLELGDSALYLCASSLLAGGETQYFGPGTRLLVL.

This clonotype was seen more than once but under ten times. This chain joins TRBV10-3 and TRBJ1-2; no clear D. CDR1 is ENHRY and CDR2 is SYGVKD in the germline V gene. The CDR3 sequence is 13 residues long. The V end was cut by 2 bases, the J end by 8 bases, with 12 bases between. The CDR3 spells CAISEPTVGGYTF. CDR3 DNA: TGTGCCATCAGTGAGCCGACTGTGGGGGGCTACACCTTC.

This sequence joins TRBV29-1 and TRBJ1-2; D call uncertain. The CDR3 spans 17 residues. CDR1 and CDR2 (germline): SQVTM, ANQGSEA. The V and J ends lost 5 bases and 0 bases respectively, with 22 bases between them. CDR3: CSVSRTSRSRANYGYTF. The DNA for the CDR3 is TGCAGCGTTTCCAGAACCTCACGCAGTAGAGCTAACTATGGCTACACCTTC. Full variable domain (outside the CDR3, taken from reference TRBV29-1 and TRBJ1-2): SAVISQKPSRDICQRGTSLTIQCQVDSQVTMMFWYRQQPGQSLTLIATANQGSEATYESGFVIDKFPISRPNLTFSTLTVSNMSPEDSSIYLCSVSRTSRSRANYGYTFGSGTRLTVV.

This chain links TRBV7-3 with TRBJ2-1, with D perhaps TRBD2 (6 bases). Germline V gene sequence: CDR1 SGHTA, CDR2 FQGTGA. This CDR3 has 12 amino acids. With 5 bases removed from V and 9 bases from J, the gap between germline ends came to 11 bases. The CDR3 region has the DNA TGTGCCAGCAGCATGTCCGGGGGTGAGCAGTTCTTC. Its protein is CASSMSGGEQFF. The whole variable domain, filled in from reference TRBV7-3 and TRBJ2-1, reads GAGVSQTPSNKVTEKGKYVELRCDPISGHTALYWYRQSLGQGPEFLIYFQGTGAADDSGLPNDRFFAVRPEGSVSTLKIQRTERGDSAVYLCASSMSGGEQFFGPGTRLTVL.

In DNA, the CDR3 is TGCGCCAGCAGCTTGGTACCTAGCGGGAGTGAGACCCAGTACTTC. Encoded protein: CASSLVPSGSETQYF. The chain has TRBV5-1 and TRBJ2-5; TRBD2 matches at 10 bases. The ends lost 0 bases at V and 5 bases at J; junction bases unmatched: 4. This CDR3 is 15 amino acids long. Germline values: CDR1 SGHRS, CDR2 YFSETQ.

The J gene is TRBJ2-1, the V gene TRBV4-1; 9 nucleotides align to TRBD2. The CDR3 spans 16 residues. Trimming cost V 3 bases and J 7 bases; bases outside gene matches: 10. CDR1 is MGHRA, CDR2 YSYEKL, per germline. The CDR3 region is CASSHPGTSTQNEQFF. DNA for the CDR3: TGCGCCAGCAGCCACCCCGGGACTAGCACCCAAAATGAGCAGTTCTTC.

V gene TRBV29-1 combines with J gene TRBJ1-2; TRBD1 matches at 8 bases. This CDR3 is built from 13 residues. From germline, CDR1 is SQVTM and CDR2 ANQGSEA. V gave up 6 bases and J gave up 5 bases; unmatched junction bases: 8. CDR3 nucleotides: TGCAGCGTGGACAGGGTTTCTTCATATGGCTACACCTTC. It encodes CSVDRVSSYGYTF.

This clonotype was observed at least ten times. The J gene is TRBJ2-3, the V gene TRBV20-1; 9 positions match TRBD2. V shed 3 bases and J 1 base; nucleotides not matched to a gene: 5. The V gene's germline CDR1 is DFQATT and CDR2 SNEGSKA (reference sequence). The CDR3 totals 15 residues. DNA for the CDR3: TGCAGTGCTAGTCAAGCGGGGGGCGGCACAGATACGCAGTATTTT. Translated, it gives CSASQAGGGTDTQYF.

This clonotype has only a few counts. V gene TRBV30 combines with J gene TRBJ1-1; perhaps TRBD1 as D (5 bases). V lost 4 bases and J 4 bases, leaving 13 bases between the germline ends. The CDR3 has 13 residues. Germline assignment: CDR1 GTSNPN and CDR2 SVGIG (reference sequence). The CDR3 here is CAWTRGPGTEAFF. In DNA form, the CDR3 reads TGTGCCTGGACCCGGGGCCCGGGCACTGAAGCTTTCTTT. The full variable domain, completed using reference TRBV30 and TRBJ1-1, is SQTIHQWPATLVQPVGSPLSLECTVEGTSNPNLYWYRQAAGRGLQLLFYSVGIGQISSEVPQNLSASRPQDRQFILSSKKLLLSDSGFYLCAWTRGPGTEAFFGQGTRLTVV.

The table lists this clonotype with a few counts. The chain employs TRBV12-3 or TRBV12-4 and TRBJ2-1; 13 bases fit TRBD2. The V segment lost 5 bases and the J segment 6 bases; nucleotides outside the gene matches: 4. The length of the CDR3 is 15 residues. The CDR3 is CASSPLAGGLNEQFF. The CDR3 coding sequence is TGTGCCAGCAGTCCACTAGCGGGGGGGCTCAATGAGCAGTTCTTC.

This clonotype showed up just a few times. This sequence joins TRBV7-6 and TRBJ2-1; TRBD2 aligns across 10 bases. V was pared by 2 bases and J by 5 bases, with 3 bases of the junction left unmatched. CDR1 and CDR2 (germline): SGHVS, FNYEAQ. The CDR3 spans 15 residues. CDR3 loop: CASSLPGTSDNEQFF. In nucleotides, the CDR3 is TGTGCCAGCAGCTTACCGGGGACTAGCGACAATGAGCAGTTCTTC.

This chain links TRBV28 with TRBJ2-5; 8 bases match TRBD1. The V gene end was trimmed by 6 bases and the J gene end by 1 base; junction bases not matched to a gene: 7. Germline V gene data show CDR1 as MDHEN and CDR2 as SYDVKM. The CDR3 length is 15 residues. CDR3 nucleotides: TGTGCCAGCAGGACCCGACAGGGGCTCCAAGAGACCCAGTACTTC. This encodes CASRTRQGLQETQYF.

The chain employs TRBV7-2 and TRBJ2-3; 12 nucleotides agree with TRBD2. V was clipped by 1 base and J by 4 bases; unmatched bases: 3. There are 16 residues in the CDR3. Germline-derived CDR1 and CDR2 are SGHTA and FQGNSA. The CDR3 is CASSLVASGGADTQYF. The CDR3 coding sequence is TGTGCCAGCAGCTTAGTTGCTAGCGGGGGGGCAGATACGCAGTATTTT.

This clonotype was observed a handful of times. The chain employs TRBV29-1 and TRBJ2-3; D unclear. There are 10 residues in the CDR3. Germline-derived CDR1 and CDR2 are SQVTM and ANQGSEA. Trimming removed 4 bases from V and 5 bases from J, with 4 bases in between. The CDR3 DNA is TGCAGCGTTGGTGGAGATACGCAGTATTTT. Amino acids: CSVGGDTQYF.

V is TRBV7-2 and J is TRBJ2-1; D possibly corresponds to TRBD2 (6 bases). This CDR3 has 15 residues. The germline CDR1 and CDR2 sequences are SGHTA and FQGNSA. V gave up 5 bases and J gave up 9 bases, with 20 bases separating them. The CDR3 reads CASSLDPGVRFEQFF. Here the CDR3 DNA reads TGTGCCAGCAGCCTCGATCCGGGAGTTAGATTTGAGCAGTTCTTC.

The rearrangement links TRBV5-1 to TRBJ2-3, with 11 nucleotides matching TRBD2. V was clipped by 0 bases and J by 2 bases; unmatched bases: 5. CDR1 and CDR2 from the germline V gene are SGHRS and YFSETQ. This CDR3 spans 17 amino acids. Here the CDR3 reads CASSLGGTSGVTDTQYF. CDR3 nucleotides: TGCGCCAGCAGCTTGGGAGGGACTAGCGGAGTCACAGATACGCAGTATTTT.

The chain has TRBV12-3 or TRBV12-4 and TRBJ2-7; D gene ambiguous. V lost 3 bases, J lost 3 bases, and 6 bases lay in between. The CDR3 totals 12 residues. In DNA form, the CDR3 reads TGTGCCAGCAGTTTGGCGTTCTACGAGCAGTACTTC. This translates into CASSLAFYEQYF.

This clonotype was found a few times. The chain links TRBV6-2 or TRBV6-3 to TRBJ2-4, with D perhaps TRBD1 or TRBD2 (7 bases each). This CDR3 is built from 17 residues. The germline gives CDR1 MNHEY, CDR2 SVGEGT. The V end was cut by 6 bases, the J end by 0 bases, with 18 bases between. This CDR3 reads CASRPGGLAVAKNIQYF. As DNA, the CDR3 is TGTGCCAGCAGACCAGGGGGGCTAGCGGTAGCCAAAAACATTCAGTACTTC.

This clonotype ranks as medium-sized. This rearrangement joins TRBV5-1 to TRBJ2-7; D possibly corresponds to TRBD1 (5 bases). This CDR3 is 14 amino acids long. Germline CDR1 is SGHRS and CDR2 is YFSETQ. Trimming stripped 5 bases from V and 5 bases from J, with 17 bases between. The CDR3 protein is CASRRIGDVHEQYF. CDR3 DNA: TGCGCCAGCAGGAGGATAGGGGATGTGCACGAGCAGTACTTC. Filled out from reference TRBV5-1 and TRBJ2-7, the complete variable domain reads KAGVTQTPRYLIKTRGQQVTLSCSPISGHRSVSWYQQTPGQGLQFLFEYFSETQRNKGNFPGRFSGRQFSNSRSEMNVSTLELGDSALYLCASRRIGDVHEQYFGPGTRLTVT.

This clonotype has only a few counts. The chain couples TRBV7-9 to TRBJ2-3, with 9 positions matching TRBD2. V trimming: 5 bases; J trimming: 4 bases; junction bases outside the gene matches: 16. The CDR3 extends over 18 amino acids. CDR1 and CDR2 (germline): SEHNR, FQNEAQ (reference sequence). CDR3 protein: CASSRRIGAGGVADTQYF. CDR3 bases: TGTGCCAGCAGCCGGCGGATTGGCGCGGGAGGGGTAGCAGATACGCAGTATTTT.

Ten or more counts support this clonotype. The chain couples TRBV5-6 to TRBJ2-3; no definite D call. The V end was cut by 4 bases, the J end by 1 base, with 13 bases between. CDR3 length: 15 amino acids. Germline V CDR1 and CDR2: SGHDT, YYEEEE. CDR3 DNA: TGTGCCAGCAGCCCGATTAGGACGGGCACAGATACGCAGTATTTT. This sequence encodes CASSPIRTGTDTQYF.

In this sample, this clonotype turned up many times. The genes are TRBV27 and TRBJ1-6; D is unresolved. Germline CDR1 MNHEY, CDR2 SMNVEV (reference sequence). The germline V and J ends were trimmed by 6 bases and 5 bases, with 14 bases remaining between them. The CDR3 totals 15 residues. The CDR3 region is CASRPLSENNSPLHF. The CDR3, as DNA: TGTGCCAGCAGACCGTTAAGCGAGAATAATTCACCCCTCCACTTT.